What follows are 29 T cell receptor beta chains derived from one specimen sequenced in a study of cytomegalovirus exposure and HLA in healthy donors. Vbeta (60) and Jbeta (13) primers were used in the PCR. Here immunoSEQ multiplex PCR was the method, and the copy in TCRdb shows in-frame clones only, minus some. The sample lists about 140,000 clones; around 80% were seen once. The sequenced material came from PBMCs. These receptors all stem from a man younger than 45 in good health.

The rearrangement uses TRBV6-6 and TRBJ1-2; 7 bases are a match to TRBD1. This CDR3 has 13 amino acids. Losses at the gene ends were 2 bases for V and 7 bases for J; bases not matched to a gene: 4. The V gene's germline CDR1 is MNHNY and CDR2 SVGAGI (reference sequence). CDR3 DNA: TGTGCCAGCAGTTACCAGGGGGAGGCTGGCTACACCTTC. This sequence encodes CASSYQGEAGYTF.

The chain employs TRBV14 and TRBJ2-1; 9 bases map to TRBD2. From germline, CDR1 is SGHDN and CDR2 FVKESK. The CDR3 has 19 amino acids. V shed 4 bases, J shed 7 bases, and the junction held 20 bases outside the gene matches. CDR3 in DNA: TGTGCCAGCAGCCCGGGGGGGGCGACTAGCGGTACGGCTTGGAATGAGCAGTTCTTC. It encodes CASSPGGATSGTAWNEQFF.

This sequence joins TRBV7-8 and TRBJ2-1; D might be TRBD2 (5 bases). V lost 7 bases, J lost 4 bases, and 17 bases lay in between. The CDR3 runs to 15 residues. Germline CDR1 is SGHVS and CDR2 is FQNEAQ. The CDR3 nucleotides read TGTGCCAGCAAACCCCTAGCCGTCCGTTACAATGAGCAGTTCTTC. Its translation is CASKPLAVRYNEQFF.

This chain links TRBV11-1 with TRBJ2-1; 8 nucleotides match TRBD2. CDR1 SGHAT and CDR2 FQDESV come from the germline V gene (reference sequence). There are 14 residues in the CDR3. V lost 3 bases, J lost 8 bases, and 6 bases stayed unmatched. In DNA, the CDR3 is TGTGCCAGCAGCTTCAGCGGGAGAGTGTATGAGCAGTTCTTC. This sequence encodes CASSFSGRVYEQFF.

The table lists this clone with a few counts. The genes are TRBV28 and TRBJ2-7, with D perhaps TRBD2 (6 bases). Deletions cut 6 bases from V and 0 bases from J, with 12 bases between. Germline CDR1 reads MDHEN; CDR2 reads SYDVKM. The CDR3 is 14 residues long. DNA of the CDR3: TGTGCCAGCAGCCGCCGCGGGACCTCCTACGAGCAGTACTTC. This codes for CASSRRGTSYEQYF.

The chain joins TRBV19 to TRBJ2-5; D may be TRBD1 (6 bases). Germline CDR1 is LNHDA and CDR2 is SQIVND (reference sequence). V was trimmed by 4 bases and J by 3 bases, leaving 12 bases between them. This CDR3 region has 14 residues. The CDR3, as DNA: TGTGCCAGTAGTACTAAACAGGGAGAAGAGACCCAGTACTTC. Amino acid sequence: CASSTKQGEETQYF.

The rearrangement joins TRBV18 to TRBJ2-1; TRBD2 aligns across 13 bases. The CDR3 has 16 residues. V gave up 2 bases and J gave up 4 bases; unmatched junction bases: 2. CDR1 and CDR2 (germline): KGHSH, LQKENI. This CDR3 is CASSPGTSGNYNEQFF. The CDR3 nucleotides read TGTGCCAGCTCACCAGGGACTAGCGGGAATTACAATGAGCAGTTCTTC. Combining the CDR3 with reference TRBV18 and TRBJ2-1 gives the whole variable domain NAGVMQNPRHLVRRRGQEARLRCSPMKGHSHVYWYRQLPEEGLKFMVYLQKENIIDESGMPKERFSAEFPKEGPSILRIQQVVRGDSAAYFCASSPGTSGNYNEQFFGPGTRLTVL.

The gene calls are TRBV7-2 and TRBJ2-2; D unclear. The length of the CDR3 is 15 residues. Deletions cut 2 bases from V and 0 bases from J, with 7 bases between. The germline CDR1 and CDR2 sequences are SGHTA and FQGNSA. The DNA of the CDR3 is TGTGCCAGCAGCTTAAGCCCGGCGAACACCGGGGAGCTGTTTTTT. It encodes CASSLSPANTGELFF.

The J gene is TRBJ2-7, the V gene TRBV30; a possible D gene is TRBD1 (6 bases). Trimming stripped 6 bases from V and 6 bases from J, with 9 bases between. Germline V gene lookup returns CDR1 GTSNPN and CDR2 SVGIG (reference sequence). The CDR3 spans 10 residues. The DNA for the CDR3 is TGTGCCTGTACAGGGTCCGAGCAGTACTTC. This gives the protein CACTGSEQYF.

The chain couples TRBV5-4 to TRBJ2-3; D possibly corresponds to TRBD1 (6 bases). Germline CDR1 SGHNT, CDR2 YYREEE (reference sequence). Trimming took 4 bases from V and 6 from J, leaving 12 bases between them. The CDR3 length is 13 residues. CDR3 in DNA: TGTGCCAGCAGCCCTACAGGGTTGGATACGCAGTATTTT. This sequence encodes CASSPTGLDTQYF.

The genes are TRBV28 and TRBJ1-5; D not certain. This CDR3 region has 12 residues. Looked up from germline, CDR1 is MDHEN and CDR2 is SYDVKM. The germline V and J ends were trimmed by 5 bases and 4 bases, with 6 bases remaining between them. In nucleotides, the CDR3 is TGTGCCAGCAGTATCACTAATCAGCCCCAGCATTTT. Its translation is CASSITNQPQHF.

Points on this clone: A junction end diverges from the germline sequence, so it may reflect a read error. This chain's CDR3 is CSSQQGTTSTDTQYF. The CDR3 bases are TGTTCCAGCCAGCAGGGGACAACTAGCACAGATACGCAGTATTTT. V usage is TRBV7-9 and J usage is TRBJ2-3, with D possibly TRBD1 on 6 matching bases. Per the germline V gene, CDR1 is SEHNR and CDR2 is FQNEAQ (reference sequence). The CDR3 loop spans 15 amino acids. The complete variable domain, with remaining parts taken from reference TRBV7-9 and TRBJ2-3, reads DTGVSQNPRHKITKRGQNVTFRCDPISEHNRLYWYRQTLGQGPEFLTYFQNEAQLEKSRLLSDRFSAERPKGSFSTLEIQRTEQGDSAMYLCSSQQGTTSTDTQYFGPGTRLTVL.

The chain uses TRBV30 and TRBJ1-5; 7 bases match TRBD1. The junction had 9 bases not matched to a gene; V was cut back by 3 bases and J by 4 bases. Germline CDR1 and CDR2: GTSNPN and SVGIG (reference sequence). The CDR3 runs to 15 residues. The CDR3 protein is CAWSSGGTVNQPQHF. The CDR3, as DNA: TGTGCCTGGAGCTCGGGCGGGACAGTTAATCAGCCCCAGCATTTT.

This CDR3 is CASSTRTSGSSEQFF. The CDR3 DNA sequence: TGTGCCAGCAGCACGCGGACTAGCGGGAGTAGTGAGCAGTTCTTC. V usage is TRBV9 and J usage is TRBJ2-1, with 13 bases matching TRBD2. J was trimmed by 9 bases and V by 4 bases; bases with no gene match: 7. CDR3 length: 15 residues. The germline V gene has CDR1 SGDLS and CDR2 YYNGEE.

The chain links TRBV6-1 to TRBJ2-7; TRBD1 matches 7 bases. Trimming took 2 bases from V and 0 from J; bases not matched to a gene: 4. Germline V gene lookup returns CDR1 MNHNS and CDR2 SASEGT. The CDR3 is made up of 15 amino acids. Here the CDR3 DNA reads TGTGCCAGCAGTGAAACCGGGGACAGCTCCTACGAGCAGTACTTC. Its translation is CASSETGDSSYEQYF.

J is TRBJ2-7 and V is TRBV7-9; TRBD2 is a possible D gene (6 bases). The CDR3 totals 12 residues. The V end lost 7 bases, the J end lost 2 bases, and 9 bases lay between the germline ends. From germline, CDR1 is SEHNR and CDR2 FQNEAQ (reference sequence). Here the CDR3 DNA reads TGTGCCAGCAATAGCGGAGCCTACGAGCAGTACTTC. Encoded protein: CASNSGAYEQYF.

J is TRBJ1-3 and V is TRBV19; tentatively, D is TRBD1 (5 bases). Germline values: CDR1 LNHDA, CDR2 SQIVND (reference sequence). This CDR3 is 15 amino acids long. V was shortened by 4 bases and J by 4 bases, with 14 bases between the two germline ends. This CDR3 reads CASSRETAPGNTIYF. CDR3 bases: TGTGCCAGTAGTAGAGAGACAGCGCCAGGAAACACCATATATTTT.

This clone was observed a handful of times. The chain couples TRBV6-4 to TRBJ2-3, with 8 bases aligning to TRBD1. Germline V gene lookup returns CDR1 MRHNA and CDR2 SNTAGT. The CDR3 extends over 16 amino acids. V lost 1 base, J lost 1 base, and 4 bases stayed unmatched. The CDR3 nucleotides read TGTGCCAGCAGTGACTTCGGACAGGGTGGCACAGATACGCAGTATTTT. Translating gives CASSDFGQGGTDTQYF.

This clone has only one observation. The J gene is TRBJ1-4, the V gene TRBV7-2; possibly TRBD1 for D (5 bases). The CDR3 sequence is 15 residues long. The germline V gene encodes CDR1 SGHTA and CDR2 FQGNSA. The germline V and J ends were trimmed by 6 bases and 0 bases, with 11 bases remaining between them. The CDR3 sequence: CASSPGFATNEKLFF. The CDR3 DNA follows: TGTGCCAGCAGTCCAGGGTTTGCAACTAATGAAAAACTGTTTTTT.

The gene calls are TRBV4-1 and TRBJ2-5; D ambiguous. Trimming shortened V by 0 bases and J by 1 base, and 6 bases separated the two germline ends. The CDR3 runs 14 residues. CDR1 MGHRA and CDR2 YSYEKL come from the germline V gene. DNA for the CDR3: TGCGCCAGCAGCCAAGAGTGGCTCCAAGAGACCCAGTACTTC. This translates into CASSQEWLQETQYF.

The chain uses TRBV23-1 and TRBJ1-1, with D hard to call. TRBV23-1 is reported as an ORF; its role is uncertain. Trimming stripped 4 bases from V and 10 bases from J, with 19 bases between. The CDR3 is made up of 14 amino acids. CDR3 sequence reads: CASSPPADERRAFF. The CDR3 DNA is TGCGCCAGCAGTCCCCCAGCGGATGAGAGGAGAGCTTTCTTT.

The chain links TRBV10-2 to TRBJ2-3; 13 positions match TRBD2. Germline loops: CDR1 WSHSY, CDR2 SAAADI. The CDR3 has 17 residues. Unmatched junction bases numbered 7, after V lost 3 bases and J lost 4 bases. The DNA for the CDR3 is TGCGCCAGCAGTGATTGGACTAGCGGGAGAATTCCAGATACGCAGTATTTT. Translation gives CASSDWTSGRIPDTQYF.

This clone was seen a handful of times. CDR3 region: CASSAQGNTYNEQFF. For the CDR3, the DNA is TGTGCCAGCAGTGCACAGGGGAATACCTACAATGAGCAGTTCTTC. The rearrangement links TRBV27 to TRBJ2-1, with 7 bases aligning to TRBD1. CDR3 length: 15 amino acids. From germline, CDR1 is MNHEY and CDR2 SMNVEV (reference sequence). The junction had 6 bases not matched to a gene; V was cut back by 5 bases and J by 2 bases.

The chain recombines TRBV28 with TRBJ1-1, with a possible D match to TRBD1 (5 bases). This CDR3 comprises 13 residues. V gave up 6 bases and J gave up 7 bases, with 15 bases separating them. Germline V gene sequence: CDR1 MDHEN, CDR2 SYDVKM. The CDR3 DNA sequence: TGTGCCAGCAGCCTGGACACCACCATTGAAGCTTTCTTT. It codes for CASSLDTTIEAFF. Together with reference TRBV28 and TRBJ1-1, the CDR3 gives the full variable domain: DVKVTQSSRYLVKRTGEKVFLECVQDMDHENMFWYRQDPGLGLRLIYFSYDVKMKEKGDIPEGYSVSREKKERFSLILESASTNQTSMYLCASSLDTTIEAFFGQGTRLTVV.

This clone has just one count. The chain is built from TRBV18 and TRBJ1-2; the D gene is possibly TRBD1 (6 bases). Trimming took off 2 bases at V and 6 bases at J, with 13 bases between the two ends. This CDR3 region has 14 residues. In germline, CDR1 is KGHSH, CDR2 LQKENI. CDR3 in amino acids: CASSPSAGVHGYTF. The DNA of the CDR3 is TGTGCCAGCTCACCATCGGCAGGGGTCCATGGCTACACCTTC.

Details on this clone: The sample carries other DNA sequences with the same CDR3. This rearrangement joins TRBV9 to TRBJ2-3, with D unresolved. Germline CDR1 and CDR2: SGDLS and YYNGEE. V was pared by 1 base and J by 3 bases, with 6 bases between. The CDR3 totals 13 residues. The CDR3: CASSVSSTDTQYF. In DNA, the CDR3 is TGTGCCAGCAGCGTATCTTCTACAGATACGCAGTATTTT.

This clone was counted only a few times. The chain employs TRBV19 and TRBJ2-7, with 11 bases aligning to TRBD1. Germline V gene sequence: CDR1 LNHDA, CDR2 SQIVND (reference sequence). Trimming cost V 10 bases and J 4 bases; bases outside gene matches: 3. The CDR3 is 12 amino acids. CDR3 amino acids: CATRDRGYEQYF. The CDR3 coding sequence is TGTGCCACCCGGGACAGGGGGTACGAGCAGTACTTC.

The chain has TRBV18 and TRBJ2-7; 9 bases align to TRBD2. V gave up 0 bases and J gave up 6 bases; unmatched junction bases: 3. The CDR3 extends over 14 amino acids. In germline, CDR1 is KGHSH, CDR2 LQKENI. CDR3 in DNA: TGTGCCAGCTCACCACCGGGACTAGCAAGCGAGCAGTACTTC. Translating it yields CASSPPGLASEQYF.

The rearrangement joins TRBV6-1 to TRBJ1-5; 8 bases fit TRBD1. The V gene end was trimmed by 3 bases and the J gene end by 2 bases; junction bases not matched to a gene: 3. From germline, CDR1 is MNHNS and CDR2 SASEGT. This CDR3 comprises 15 residues. In nucleotides, the CDR3 is TGTGCCAGCAGTGAGGAGACAGGGGGCAATCAGCCCCAGCATTTT. It codes for CASSEETGGNQPQHF.